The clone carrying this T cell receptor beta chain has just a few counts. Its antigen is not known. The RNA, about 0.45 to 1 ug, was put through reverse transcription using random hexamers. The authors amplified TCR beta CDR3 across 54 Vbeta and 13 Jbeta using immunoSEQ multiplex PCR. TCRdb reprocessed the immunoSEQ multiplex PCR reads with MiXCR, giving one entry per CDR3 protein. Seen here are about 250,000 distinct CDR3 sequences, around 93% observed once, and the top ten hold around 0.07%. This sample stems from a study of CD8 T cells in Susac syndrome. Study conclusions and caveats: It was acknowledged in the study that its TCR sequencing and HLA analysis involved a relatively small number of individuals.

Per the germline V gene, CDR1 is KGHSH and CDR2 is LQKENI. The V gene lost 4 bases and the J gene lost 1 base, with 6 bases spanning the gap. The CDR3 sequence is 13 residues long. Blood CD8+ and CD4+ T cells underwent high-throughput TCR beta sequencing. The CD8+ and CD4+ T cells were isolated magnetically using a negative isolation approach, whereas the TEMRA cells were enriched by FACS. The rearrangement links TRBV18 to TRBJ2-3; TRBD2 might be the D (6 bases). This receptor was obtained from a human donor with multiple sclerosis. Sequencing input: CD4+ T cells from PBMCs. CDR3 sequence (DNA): TGTGCCAGCTCACGGGGGGGCACAGATACGCAGTATTTT. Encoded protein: CASSRGGTDTQYF.